One and the same sample provided the 12 T cell receptor beta chains below, sequenced in a study of blood T cell repertoires in COVID-19. The table came from immunoSEQ multiplex PCR; TCRdb's copy has only in-frame clones and leaves some out. The sample yields about 150,000 clones, over 75% seen once. The sequenced material came from peripheral blood. Every receptor here comes from a woman aged 60 to 75 with active COVID-19.

With regard to this clone: One end of the junction does not line up with germline, which may come from a read error. Other DNA sequences from this sample encode an identical CDR3 as well. V and J are TRBV6-5 and TRBJ1-1; D is uncertain. Germline CDR1 MNHEY, CDR2 SVGAGI. The CDR3 runs to 15 residues. Here the CDR3 reads CASSYSNRRNTEAFF. CDR3 sequence (DNA): TGTGCCAGCAGTTACTCGAATCGGAGGAACACCGAAGCTTTCTTT.

DNA of the CDR3: TGTGCCAGCAGCCTACCGGGACTAAGTGCCTGGGAGCAGTTCTTC. Protein: CASSLPGLSAWEQFF. This chain connects TRBV14 to TRBJ2-1, with 7 bases aligning to TRBD2. CDR3 length: 15 residues. Germline values: CDR1 SGHDN, CDR2 FVKESK. V lost 4 bases and J lost 10; bases outside the gene matches: 13.

V gene TRBV18 combines with J gene TRBJ2-7; a weak D match, TRBD1 (5 bases). The CDR3 is 14 residues long. Looked up from germline, CDR1 is KGHSH and CDR2 is LQKENI. Trimming cost V 2 bases and J 3 bases, with 11 bases left between them. In DNA form, the CDR3 reads TGTGCCAGCTCACCAGGGGCGCAGGACTACGAGCAGTACTTC. Protein product: CASSPGAQDYEQYF.

V is TRBV7-3 and J is TRBJ1-1; 9 bases match TRBD1. There are 17 residues in the CDR3. Trimming removed 3 bases from V and 1 base from J; junction bases left unmatched: 9. CDR1 is SGHTA and CDR2 is FQGTGA in the germline V gene. The DNA for the CDR3 is TGTGCCAGCAGCTTTGCGGCCCTGACAGGGGGGAACACTGAAGCTTTCTTT. Translating gives CASSFAALTGGNTEAFF.

V gene TRBV7-9 combines with J gene TRBJ1-5, with TRBD1 as a possible D gene (6 bases). The length of the CDR3 is 15 residues. Trimming stripped 1 base from V and 3 bases from J, with 10 bases between. Germline values: CDR1 SEHNR, CDR2 FQNEAQ (reference sequence). CDR3 nucleotides: TGTGCCAGCAGCTTAGGACAGGCCGTCAATCAGCCCCAGCATTTT. Protein sequence: CASSLGQAVNQPQHF. Supplemented by reference TRBV7-9 and TRBJ1-5, the full variable domain reads DTGVSQNPRHKITKRGQNVTFRCDPISEHNRLYWYRQTLGQGPEFLTYFQNEAQLEKSRLLSDRFSAERPKGSFSTLEIQRTEQGDSAMYLCASSLGQAVNQPQHFGDGTRLSIL.

CDR3 sequence reads: CASSSETGWNSPLHF. CDR3 DNA: TGTGCCAGCAGCTCAGAGACAGGGTGGAATTCACCCCTCCACTTT. This rearrangement joins TRBV7-3 to TRBJ1-6, with 7 nucleotides matching TRBD1. The germline gives CDR1 SGHTA, CDR2 FQGTGA. The CDR3 sequence is 15 residues long. V lost 4 bases, J lost 7 bases, and 7 bases stayed unmatched.

The chain joins TRBV7-8 to TRBJ2-6; D is uncertain. Germline lookup yields CDR1 SGHVS and CDR2 FQNEAQ. V dropped 1 base and J dropped 0 bases, with 4 bases sitting between them. The CDR3 consists of 15 residues. The CDR3 sequence: CASSLDSSGANVLTF. The DNA of the CDR3 is TGTGCCAGCAGCTTAGATAGCTCTGGGGCCAACGTCCTGACTTTC.

This sequence joins TRBV4-1 and TRBJ1-6, with a weak D call TRBD1 (5 bases). The V end lost 6 bases, the J end lost 7 bases, and 7 bases lay between the germline ends. This CDR3 is 12 amino acids long. CDR1 is MGHRA and CDR2 is YSYEKL in the germline V gene. The CDR3 here is CASRQGNSPLHF. DNA of the CDR3: TGCGCCAGCAGGCAGGGCAATTCACCCCTCCACTTT.

This chain uses TRBV19 with TRBJ2-1; 8 nucleotides agree with TRBD2. CDR1 and CDR2 from the germline V gene are LNHDA and SQIVND (reference sequence). The CDR3 is 19 amino acids. With 7 bases clipped from V and 0 bases from J, the junction kept 17 bases outside the gene matches. CDR3: CASTPKAGAAGDSYNEQFF. CDR3 coding DNA: TGTGCCAGTACCCCCAAAGCGGGAGCCGCCGGGGACTCCTACAATGAGCAGTTCTTC.

CDR3 nucleotide sequence: TGTGCCACCAGCAGGGGACAGGGTGGCTACAATGAGCAGTTCTTC. Encoded protein: CATSRGQGGYNEQFF. The chain links TRBV15 to TRBJ2-1, with 9 bases identical to TRBD1. J lost 3 bases, V lost 3 bases, and 3 bases had no gene match. Germline V CDR1 and CDR2: LNHNV, YYDKDF (reference sequence). The CDR3 is 15 residues long.

This clone was detected once. This sequence joins TRBV10-1 and TRBJ2-6; TRBD1 matches at 7 bases. CDR1 WNHNN and CDR2 SYGVQD come from the germline V gene (reference sequence). The trim removed 7 bases at V and 4 bases at J, leaving 22 bases unmatched. The CDR3 is 20 amino acids. The CDR3 DNA reads TGCGCCAGCAATATTCCGGGACAGCGCCCGATACTCATGGGGGCCAACGTCCTGACTTTC. This encodes CASNIPGQRPILMGANVLTF.

This rearrangement joins TRBV3-1 (or the pseudogene TRBV3-2) to TRBJ1-5; tentative D call: TRBD1 (6 bases). CDR1 is LGHDT and CDR2 is YNNKEL in the germline V gene (reference sequence). CDR3 size: 16 residues. Trimming took off 4 bases at V and 2 bases at J, with 15 bases between the two ends. The CDR3 loop is CASSRAGARGNQPQHF. In DNA form, the CDR3 reads TGTGCCAGCAGCCGTGCAGGGGCCAGGGGCAATCAGCCCCAGCATTTT.